This is a list of T cell receptor beta chains from one sample in a study of T cells in localized non-small cell lung cancer. The protocol was immunoSEQ multiplex PCR, while the TCRdb copy is restricted to in-frame clones and leaves out a portion. Of 55,000 to 75,000 clones detected, about nine tenths appear once; the ten largest clones hold about 20%. This sample comprised peripheral blood, obtained before any cancer treatment. The receptors shown here come from a man between 40 and 70 years old with stage I lung adenocarcinoma. Each CDR3 is given without its conserved first and last residue. The order of the fields is J gene, V gene, CDR3 protein.

>TRBJ2-1|TRBV25-1
ASSRGRNNEQF
>TRBJ2-2|TRBV28
ASPRGLNTGELF
>TRBJ2-1|TRBV19
ASSIQGSSSYNEQF
>TRBJ2-7|TRBV29-1
SVTTSVFSYEQY
>TRBJ2-7|TRBV4-1
ASSQEILSYEQY
>TRBJ2-1|TRBV5-1
ASSLVSGFSEDEQF
>TRBJ2-7|TRBV11-2
ASSSQTRLASYEQY
>TRBJ2-5|TRBV7-6
ASSASRHLQETQY
>TRBJ1-2|TRBV20-1
STLTGKGYT
>TRBJ2-3|TRBV7-2
ASSLRGASTDTQY
>TRBJ2-2|TRBV4-1
ASSQGPGTSFAGELF
>TRBJ1-2|TRBV18
ASSPERQGLNYGYT
>TRBJ1-1|TRBV7-2
ASSLQSESTEAF
>TRBJ1-1|TRBV29-1
SVEWVENTEAF
>TRBJ2-7|TRBV30
ASAGTYEQY
>TRBJ1-5|TRBV4-1
ASSLYRGEKPQH
>TRBJ2-5|TRBV4-1
ASSHTGLAGVGTQY
>TRBJ2-1|TRBV4-1
ASSPRDRGPYNEQF
>TRBJ2-6|TRBV5-1
ASSLGTGANVLT
>TRBJ2-5|TRBV27
ASSQNRELGTQY
>TRBJ2-1|TRBV5-8
ASSSRTGDFNEQF
>TRBJ2-2|TRBV5-1
ASTGTSGRHTGELF
>TRBJ2-2|TRBV11-3
ASSLRGLAMTGELF
>TRBJ2-7|TRBV18
ASSPNGQGTSYEQY
>TRBJ1-2|TRBV30
AGQGNYGYT
>TRBJ1-1|TRBV23-1
ASSRFGVHSTPMNTEAF
>TRBJ1-1|TRBV5-6
ASSLGTGGPEAF
>TRBJ2-1|TRBV10-3
AIRSDNPSSYNEQF
>TRBJ2-3|TRBV7-7
ASSLGTSRTDTQY
>TRBJ2-3|TRBV5-1
ASSFEVAADTQY
>TRBJ2-1|TRBV2
ASSSTAWTGAFEQF
>TRBJ2-3|TRBV6-1
AHRDISTDTQY
>TRBJ2-7|TRBV10-3
AISVLAGGSYEQY
>TRBJ2-1|TRBV7-9
ASSSGLANEQF
>TRBJ1-4|TRBV4-1
ASSQDWMGFNEKLF
>TRBJ2-7|TRBV6-1
ASSMYEQY
>TRBJ1-5|TRBV19
ASSTTGAKPQH
>TRBJ2-7|TRBV2
ASSEDAGTYEQY
>TRBJ2-7|TRBV7-2
ASSEYRETYEQY
>TRBJ2-7|TRBV7-6
ASSLVGFEQY
>TRBJ2-5|TRBV14
ASSLSGRNQETQY
>TRBJ2-5|TRBV9
ASSVEGYQETQY
>TRBJ1-5|TRBV27
ATRDRGHLSNQPQH
>TRBJ2-1|TRBV9
ASSPRLGLVNEQF
>TRBJ2-3|TRBV7-6
ASSFRQGIRDTQY
>TRBJ2-1|TRBV28
ASSTEGWYNEQF
>TRBJ2-5|TRBV6-1
ASSVRDRETQY
>TRBJ1-6|TRBV5-1
ASSLGGPEDPLH
>TRBJ2-7|TRBV6-1
ASSEDWLGSQY
>TRBJ1-3|TRBV29-1
SVEDQRGSSGNTIY
>TRBJ2-3|TRBV16
ASSRPGQGTDTQY
>TRBJ2-7|TRBV5-1
ASSPLEGAVYEQY